The T cell receptor (beta chain) described here comes from a study of T-cell memory formation after mild COVID-19. TCRdb called the 5' RACE reads again in MiXCR, with one record for every CDR3 protein. Of 450,000 to 650,000 distinct CDR3 sequences in the sample, around 21% were seen once. V was shortened by 5 bases and J by 1 base, with 11 bases between the two germline ends. This CDR3 has 14 amino acids. Germline loops: CDR1 SEHNR, CDR2 FQNEAQ (reference sequence). V gene TRBV7-9 combines with J gene TRBJ1-1; no reliable D call. The clonotype originates from an adult woman who had mild COVID-19 (a few samples of this study predate the infection). Cell type and time point are not known. The sequencing sample was made of PBMCs or a T cell subset sorted from them (not recorded which). The CDR3 region has the DNA TGTGCCAGCAGCGCCCATGTGGAGAACACTGAAGCTTTCTTT. Translated: CASSAHVENTEAFF.